This section outlines one T cell receptor (beta chain) sequence together with its context. The CDR3 extends over 13 amino acids. Trimming took 0 bases from V and 1 from J, leaving 5 bases between them. Germline V gene lookup returns CDR1 SGHRS and CDR2 YFSETQ. The data derive from a study of blood T cell repertoires in COVID-19. Overall study context: From the United States, Italy and Spain came samples of acute and convalescent COVID-19. The analysed material was cDNA or gDNA that came from T cells, B-cell-depleted T cells, or PBMCs.

Methods used by the authors: Reference gene primer amplification gave nucleated cell count estimates. Clones were read by immunoSEQ multiplex PCR, and TCRdb kept only the in-frame ones, dropping some. V and J calls and clone size are those listed in that table; D and trimming were worked out from the DNA. The sample records about 120,000 clones, around 78% being singletons. The clonotype originates from a man between 65 and 85 years old with acute or convalescent COVID-19. The sample consisted of peripheral blood. The chain is built from TRBV5-1 and TRBJ2-7; unclear D gene. This CDR3 is CASSLDPSYEQYF. CDR3 coding DNA: TGCGCCAGCAGCTTGGATCCTTCCTACGAGCAGTACTTC.